This T cell receptor beta chain was sequenced during a study of cytomegalovirus exposure and HLA in healthy donors. Study-level findings and limits: Later analysis reportedly placed an Asian-associated ancestry cluster below the roughly 640-donor mean in N-insertions. According to the study, roughly 160 TCR beta chains were cytomegalovirus-associated. Apparent HLA restriction characterized most CMV-associated TCR beta chains in a later analysis. TCR beta chains associated with HLA were, in a later analysis, more clonally expanded than equally common others.

On this clone itself: No antigen is known for it.

The V gene's germline CDR1 is LNHDA and CDR2 SQIVND (reference sequence). The length of the CDR3 is 15 residues. Unmatched junction bases numbered 1, after V lost 3 bases and J lost 2 bases. Vbeta (60) and Jbeta (13) primers were used in the PCR. The protocol was immunoSEQ multiplex PCR, while the TCRdb copy is restricted to in-frame clones and leaves out a portion. Of about 140,000 clones listed, approximately 70% are singletons. The sequence was collected from a woman in her twenties or thirties in good health and CMV-seronegative. J is TRBJ2-7 and V is TRBV19; 13 bases align to TRBD2. Input material: PBMCs. The CDR3 loop reads CASSIGTSGAYEQYF. CDR3 sequence (DNA): TGTGCCAGTAGTATCGGGACTAGCGGGGCCTACGAGCAGTACTTC.